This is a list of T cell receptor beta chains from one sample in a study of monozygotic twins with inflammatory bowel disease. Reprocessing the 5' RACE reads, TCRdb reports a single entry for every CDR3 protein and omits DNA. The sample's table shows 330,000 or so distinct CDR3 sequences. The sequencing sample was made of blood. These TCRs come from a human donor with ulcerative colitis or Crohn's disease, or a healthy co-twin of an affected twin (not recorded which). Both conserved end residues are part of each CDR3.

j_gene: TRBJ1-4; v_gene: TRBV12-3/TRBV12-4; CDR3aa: CASSRQGVNEKLFF
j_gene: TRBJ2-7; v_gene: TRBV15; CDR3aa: CATSRDAALEQYF
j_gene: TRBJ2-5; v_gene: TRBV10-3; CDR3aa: CAISFGLAGYQETQYF
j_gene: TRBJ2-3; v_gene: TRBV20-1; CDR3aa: CSAAPGLGDTQYF
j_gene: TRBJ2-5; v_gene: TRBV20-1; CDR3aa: CSAPTPGRSKETQYF
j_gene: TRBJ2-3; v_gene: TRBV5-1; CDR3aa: CASRPSGSNTDTQYF
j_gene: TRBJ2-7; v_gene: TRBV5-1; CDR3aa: CASSLAGDYYEQYF
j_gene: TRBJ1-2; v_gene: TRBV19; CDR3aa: CASREGQHFQNYGYTF
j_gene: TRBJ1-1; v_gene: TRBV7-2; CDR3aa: CASSLRGQADSEAFF
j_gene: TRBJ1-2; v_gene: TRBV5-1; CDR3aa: CASSLSGANYGYTF
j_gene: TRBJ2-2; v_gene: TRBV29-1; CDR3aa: CSVEILNTGELFF
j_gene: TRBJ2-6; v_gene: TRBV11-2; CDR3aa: CASRTTLGTAKLSGANVLTF
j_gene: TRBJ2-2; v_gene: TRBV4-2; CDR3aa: CASSPRDAGELFF
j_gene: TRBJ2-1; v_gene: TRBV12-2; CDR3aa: CASRPDASSYNEQFF
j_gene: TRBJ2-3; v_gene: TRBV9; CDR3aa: CASRPWTSGEVGYTQYF
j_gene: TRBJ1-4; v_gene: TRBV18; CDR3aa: CASSPGQTATNEKLFF
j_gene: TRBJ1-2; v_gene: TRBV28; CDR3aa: CASTPSGSYGYTF
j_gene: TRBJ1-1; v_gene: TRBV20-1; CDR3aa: CSARGTTNTEAFF
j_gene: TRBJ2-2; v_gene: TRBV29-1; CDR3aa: CSGLAGLTGELFF
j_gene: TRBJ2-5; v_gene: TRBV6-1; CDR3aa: CASSRTSGTSQETQYF
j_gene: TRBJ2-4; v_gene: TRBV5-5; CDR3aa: CASSLEGAKNIQYF
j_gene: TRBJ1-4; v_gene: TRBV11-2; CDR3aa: CASSLDGAGGFEKLFF
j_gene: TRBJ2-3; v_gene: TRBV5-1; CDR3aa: CASSPGSVTDTQYF
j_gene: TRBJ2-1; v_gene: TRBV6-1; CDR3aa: CASSEGVTDNEQFF
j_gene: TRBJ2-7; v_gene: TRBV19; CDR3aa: CASSMGDNSYEQYF
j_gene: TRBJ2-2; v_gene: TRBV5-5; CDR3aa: CASSLRPPTGLNTGELFF
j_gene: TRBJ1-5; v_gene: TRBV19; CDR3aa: CASSIDHSNQPQHF
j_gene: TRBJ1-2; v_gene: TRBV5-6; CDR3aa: CASSYVSGGGYGYTF
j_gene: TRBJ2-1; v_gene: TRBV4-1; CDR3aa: CASSQGSGGGEQFF
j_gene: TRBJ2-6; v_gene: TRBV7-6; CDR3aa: CASSLEAQLTGSGANVLTF
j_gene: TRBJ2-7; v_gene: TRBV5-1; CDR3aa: CASSSHGTSGGMIYEQYF
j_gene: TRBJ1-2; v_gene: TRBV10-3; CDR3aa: CAISESRYHYGYTF
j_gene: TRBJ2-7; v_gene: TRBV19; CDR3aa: CASSSSGTPSRQYF
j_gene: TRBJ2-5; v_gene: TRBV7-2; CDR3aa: CASSLTGGAGQETQYF
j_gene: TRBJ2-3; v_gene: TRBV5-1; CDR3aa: CASSLVTSGGAGTDTQYF
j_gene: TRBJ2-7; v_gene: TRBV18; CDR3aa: CASSRSPGTGEQYF
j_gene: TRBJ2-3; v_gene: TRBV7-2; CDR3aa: CASSMPGLTQYF
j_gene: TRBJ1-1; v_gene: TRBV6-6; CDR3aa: CASSYEVVDTEAFF
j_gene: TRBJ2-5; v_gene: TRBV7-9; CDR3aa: CASSFRLAGEETQYF
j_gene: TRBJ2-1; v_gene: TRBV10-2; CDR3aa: CASFGTGTGLGQRENNEQFF
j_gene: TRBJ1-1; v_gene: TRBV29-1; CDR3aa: CSARDSMNTEAFF
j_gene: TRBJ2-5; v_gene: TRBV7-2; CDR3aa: CASSPEIVTETQYF
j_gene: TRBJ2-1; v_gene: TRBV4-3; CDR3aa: CASSQFAGGNYNEQFF
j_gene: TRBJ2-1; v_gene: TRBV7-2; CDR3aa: CASAGLAGSNEQFF